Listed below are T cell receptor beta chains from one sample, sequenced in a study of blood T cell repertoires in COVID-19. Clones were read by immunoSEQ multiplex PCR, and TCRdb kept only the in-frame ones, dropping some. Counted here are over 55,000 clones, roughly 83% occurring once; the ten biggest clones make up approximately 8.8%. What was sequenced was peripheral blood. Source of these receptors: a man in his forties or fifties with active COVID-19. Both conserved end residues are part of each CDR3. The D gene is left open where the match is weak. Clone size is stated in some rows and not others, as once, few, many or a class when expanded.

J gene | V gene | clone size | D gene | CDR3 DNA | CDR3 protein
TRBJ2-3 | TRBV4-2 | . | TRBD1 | TGTGCCAGCAGCCAGAAGGGACAGGGGTCAGATACGCAGTATTTT | CASSQKGQGSDTQYF
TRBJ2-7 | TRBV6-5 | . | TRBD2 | TGTGCCAGCAGCGCCGGGCGGGAGGGTTTGTCTGAGCAGTACTTC | CASSAGREGLSEQYF
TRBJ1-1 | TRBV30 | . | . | TGTGCCTGGATCAAGAACACTGAAGCTTTCTTT | CAWIKNTEAFF
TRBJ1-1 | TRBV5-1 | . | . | TGCGCCAGCAGGCCCGGCGGCGGGACTGAAGCTTTCTTT | CASRPGGGTEAFF
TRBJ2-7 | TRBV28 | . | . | TGTGCCAGCAGTTCCCCGGGAGAGGAGCAGTACTTC | CASSSPGEEQYF
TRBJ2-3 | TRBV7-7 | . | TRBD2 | TGTGCCAGCAGCTTAGGGCGGGGGAGTAGCACAGATACGCAGTATTTT | CASSLGRGSSTDTQYF
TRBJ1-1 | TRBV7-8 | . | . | TGTGCCAGCAGCTTATCATTGAACACTGAAGCTTTCTTT | CASSLSLNTEAFF
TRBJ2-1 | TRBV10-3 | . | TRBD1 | TGTGCCAGCGGACAGGGGTTAGGTTACAATGAGCAGTTCTTC | CASGQGLGYNEQFF
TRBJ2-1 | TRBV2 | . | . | TGTGCCAGCAGTGAAGCGGCCAGCTCCTACAATGAGCAGTTCTTC | CASSEAASSYNEQFF
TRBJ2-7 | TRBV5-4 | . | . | TGTGCCAGCAGCGCTGGGACACTGAGTACCTACGAGCAGTACTTC | CASSAGTLSTYEQYF
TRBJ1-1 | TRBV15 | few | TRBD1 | TGTGCCACCAGCACACGACAGGGGGCGATGAACACTGAAGCTTTCTTT | CATSTRQGAMNTEAFF
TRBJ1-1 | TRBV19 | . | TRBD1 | TGTGCCAGTAGTATCTCCGGGACAGGGTACACTGAAGCTTTCTTT | CASSISGTGYTEAFF
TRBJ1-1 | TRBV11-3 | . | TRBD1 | TGTGCCAGCAGCCGGGACAGGGACGGGAACACTGAAGCTTTCTTT | CASSRDRDGNTEAFF
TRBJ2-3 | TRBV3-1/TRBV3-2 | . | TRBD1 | TGTGCCAGCAGCCCATTCTTCGGGACAGGGACAGATACGCAGTATTTT | CASSPFFGTGTDTQYF
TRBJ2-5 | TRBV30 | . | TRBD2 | TGTGCCTGGAGTTCCGGGACTAGCAGGGAGACCCAGTACTTC | CAWSSGTSRETQYF
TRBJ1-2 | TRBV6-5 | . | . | TGTGCCAGCAGTTATTTCCGCAGGAATAACTATGGCTACACCTTC | CASSYFRRNNYGYTF
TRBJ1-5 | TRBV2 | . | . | TGTGCCAGCAGTGAGAGGGCGAGATCGGGGCAGCCCCAGCATTTT | CASSERARSGQPQHF
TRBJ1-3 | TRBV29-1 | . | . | TGCAGCGTTGAAGATCCCGAGACCCTCGGAGACACCATATATTTT | CSVEDPETLGDTIYF
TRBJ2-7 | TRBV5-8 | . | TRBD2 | TGTGCCAGCAGCTCAATAAGGACTAGCGGAGCTTACGAGCAGTACTTC | CASSSIRTSGAYEQYF
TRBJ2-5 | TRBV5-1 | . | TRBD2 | TGCGCCAGCAGCCAAGGACTAGCGGGAGAAGAGACCCAGTACTTC | CASSQGLAGEETQYF
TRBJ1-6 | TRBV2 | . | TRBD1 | TGTGCCAGCTCGGGACAGCTTTCACCCCTCCACTTT | CASSGQLSPLHF
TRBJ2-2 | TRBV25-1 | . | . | TGTGCCAGCAGTGACTTACGGGGAGACACCGGGGAGCTGTTTTTT | CASSDLRGDTGELFF
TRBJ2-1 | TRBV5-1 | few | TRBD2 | TGCGCCAGCAGTATAGCGGGAGGACCCTACAATGAGCAGTTCTTC | CASSIAGGPYNEQFF
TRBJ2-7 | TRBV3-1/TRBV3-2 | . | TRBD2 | TGTGCCAGCAGCCGAGGGAGGGAAGGGACCTACGAGCAGTACTTC | CASSRGREGTYEQYF
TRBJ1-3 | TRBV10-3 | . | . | TGTGCCATCAGTGAGTCCCCATCTGGAAACACCATATATTTT | CAISESPSGNTIYF
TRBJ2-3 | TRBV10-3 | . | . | TGTGCCATCAGTGAGGTTGTGCGTGCGGGCACAGATACGCAGTATTTT | CAISEVVRAGTDTQYF
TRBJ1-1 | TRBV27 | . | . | TGTGCCAGCAGTGCCGACAGGTTTGTAGAAGCTTTCTTT | CASSADRFVEAFF
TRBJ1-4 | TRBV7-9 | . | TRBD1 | TGTGCCAGCAGCCGCCGGGACAGGATTAATGAAAAACTGTTTTTT | CASSRRDRINEKLFF
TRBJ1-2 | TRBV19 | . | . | TGTGCCAGTAGTATAGAGCCAGGGCGTGGCTACACCTTC | CASSIEPGRGYTF
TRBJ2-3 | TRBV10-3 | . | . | TGTGCCATCAGTGGAGGGACTCTCTTCCCTCGCACAGATACGCAGTATTTT | CAISGGTLFPRTDTQYF
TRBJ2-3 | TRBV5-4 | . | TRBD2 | TGTGCCAGCAGCTCAACTAGCGAGAGCACAGATACGCAGTATTTT | CASSSTSESTDTQYF
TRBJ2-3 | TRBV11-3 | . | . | TGTGCCAGCAGCGGTGGAGGGGCAGGGGATACGCAGTATTTT | CASSGGGAGDTQYF
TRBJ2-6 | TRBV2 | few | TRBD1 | TGTGCCACCATCCTACCGACAGGGGGGCCCTCTGGGGCCAACGTCCTGACTTTC | CATILPTGGPSGANVLTF
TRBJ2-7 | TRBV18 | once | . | TGTGCCAGCTCACCAGTTGCCCCAGGAGAGCAGTACTTC | CASSPVAPGEQYF
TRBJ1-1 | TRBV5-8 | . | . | TGTGCCAGCAGAAACGTCAGGGTCACTGAAGCTTTCTTT | CASRNVRVTEAFF
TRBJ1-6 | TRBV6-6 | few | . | TGTGCCAGCAGTTATCAGGCCTATAATTCACCCCTCCACTTT | CASSYQAYNSPLHF
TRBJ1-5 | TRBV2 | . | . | TGTGCCAGCAGTGTGGACAGAGATCAGCCCCAGCATTTT | CASSVDRDQPQHF
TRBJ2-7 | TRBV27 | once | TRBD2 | TGTGCCAGCAGCCGGTGGGGAGGGGCCGGCAACGAGCAGTACTTC | CASSRWGGAGNEQYF
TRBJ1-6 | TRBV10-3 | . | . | TGTGCCATCAGTGAGTCATGGGCACCGTCACCCCTCCACTTT | CAISESWAPSPLHF
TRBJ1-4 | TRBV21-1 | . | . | TGTGCCAGCAATATACCGGGACAGGGAGAAAAACTGTTTTTT | CASNIPGQGEKLFF
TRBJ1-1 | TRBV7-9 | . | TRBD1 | TGTGCCAGCAGCTCAGGGGGTGGCACTGAAGCTTTCTTT | CASSSGGGTEAFF
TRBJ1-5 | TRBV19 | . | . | TGTGCCAGTAGTATGAGAGCTAGCAATCAGCCCCAGCATTTT | CASSMRASNQPQHF
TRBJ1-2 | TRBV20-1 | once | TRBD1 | TGCAGTGCAAGTGCCCAAACAGGGGGCGGTGGCTACACCTTC | CSASAQTGGGGYTF
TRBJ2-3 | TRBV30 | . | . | TGTGCCTGGAGTCCCAGCACGGGTACGCAGTATTTT | CAWSPSTGTQYF
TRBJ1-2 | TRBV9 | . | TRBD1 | TGTGCCAGCAGCGTAGGGACAGGGACAAGACCTTATGGCTACACCTTC | CASSVGTGTRPYGYTF
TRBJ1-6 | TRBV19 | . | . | TGTGCCAGTAGTGGTAACAGGGCCGATAATTCACCCCTCCACTTT | CASSGNRADNSPLHF
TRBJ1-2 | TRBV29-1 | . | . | TGCAGCGTTGATTGGGCAGCTAACTATGGCTACACCTTC | CSVDWAANYGYTF
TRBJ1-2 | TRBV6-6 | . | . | TGTGCCAGCAGCCTTCCCCAGGACACACGGTTCTATGGCTACACCTTC | CASSLPQDTRFYGYTF
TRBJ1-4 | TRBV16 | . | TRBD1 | TGTGCCAGCAGTCCCACAGGGGCAACTAATGAAAAACTGTTTTTT | CASSPTGATNEKLFF
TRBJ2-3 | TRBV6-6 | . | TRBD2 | TGTGCCAGCAGTTACGCGGCTAGCGGGACTCTACAGTATTTT | CASSYAASGTLQYF
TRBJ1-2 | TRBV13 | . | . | TGTGCCAGCAGCCTACGACAGGAAGGTGGCTACACCTTC | CASSLRQEGGYTF
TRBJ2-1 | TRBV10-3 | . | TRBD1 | TGTGCCATCAGTGAGAGATGGACAGGGAGCTCCTACAATGAGCAGTTCTTC | CAISERWTGSSYNEQFF
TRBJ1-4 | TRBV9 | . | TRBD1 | TGTGCCAGCAGCGAGGGACAGCCTAATGAAAAACTGTTTTTT | CASSEGQPNEKLFF
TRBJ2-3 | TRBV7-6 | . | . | TGTGCCAGCAGCTCCGTGAGGGTACTCACAGATACGCAGTATTTT | CASSSVRVLTDTQYF
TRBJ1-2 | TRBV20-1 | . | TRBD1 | TGCAGTGCTAGTGTACAGGGGGCTAGGGGCTACACCTTC | CSASVQGARGYTF
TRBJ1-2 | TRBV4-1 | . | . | TGCGCCAGCAGCCAGGAAGGAGAAGTGAACTATGGCTACACCTTC | CASSQEGEVNYGYTF
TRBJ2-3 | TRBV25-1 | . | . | TGTGCCAGCAGTGAATATTGGTTAGCGCCGGTAGATACGCAGTATTTT | CASSEYWLAPVDTQYF
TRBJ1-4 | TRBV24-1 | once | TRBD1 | TGTGCCACTGTAGACAGGGGGCGCGTAGGAAAACTGTTTTTT | CATVDRGRVGKLFF
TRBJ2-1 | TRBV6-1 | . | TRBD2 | TGTGCCAGCAGTGAATGGGGACTATTAGAGGATGAGCAGTTCTTC | CASSEWGLLEDEQFF
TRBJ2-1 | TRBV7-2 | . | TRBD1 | TGTGCCAGCAGCTTGACAGGGAATGAGCAGTTCTTC | CASSLTGNEQFF